The T cell receptor beta chain described here comes from a study of spatial heterogeneity in lung cancer. Study outcomes and limitations: The study found ubiquitous expanded tumor TCRs in blood more at resection than follow-up.

The sample holds many counts of this clonotype. Its antigen is not identified. Via MiXCR, TCRdb re-called the 5' RACE reads, giving one row per CDR3 protein. Of around 74,000 distinct CDR3 sequences detected, less than 15% appear once; the ten largest clones hold roughly 7%. Germline-derived CDR1 and CDR2 are SGHTA and FQGNSA. This CDR3 has 17 residues. The junction had 13 bases not matched to a gene; V was cut back by 5 bases and J by 2 bases. Indicated time point: sample taken at primary tumor resection. Whole RNA, which was extracted from tumor, nontumor lung tissue or frozen PBMC, was sequenced without any cell sorting. Samples were donated by 72 untreated early-stage non-small cell lung cancer patients.

The sequences come from PBMCs, collected at surgery. This receptor was identified in a male donor with early-stage non-small cell lung cancer. The V and J genes are TRBV7-2 and TRBJ2-3; 7 bases fit TRBD2. The CDR3 DNA is TGTGCCAGCAGCGCGAGCCTAGCGGAGGGAAACACAGATACGCAGTATTTT. Its protein product is CASSASLAEGNTDTQYF.